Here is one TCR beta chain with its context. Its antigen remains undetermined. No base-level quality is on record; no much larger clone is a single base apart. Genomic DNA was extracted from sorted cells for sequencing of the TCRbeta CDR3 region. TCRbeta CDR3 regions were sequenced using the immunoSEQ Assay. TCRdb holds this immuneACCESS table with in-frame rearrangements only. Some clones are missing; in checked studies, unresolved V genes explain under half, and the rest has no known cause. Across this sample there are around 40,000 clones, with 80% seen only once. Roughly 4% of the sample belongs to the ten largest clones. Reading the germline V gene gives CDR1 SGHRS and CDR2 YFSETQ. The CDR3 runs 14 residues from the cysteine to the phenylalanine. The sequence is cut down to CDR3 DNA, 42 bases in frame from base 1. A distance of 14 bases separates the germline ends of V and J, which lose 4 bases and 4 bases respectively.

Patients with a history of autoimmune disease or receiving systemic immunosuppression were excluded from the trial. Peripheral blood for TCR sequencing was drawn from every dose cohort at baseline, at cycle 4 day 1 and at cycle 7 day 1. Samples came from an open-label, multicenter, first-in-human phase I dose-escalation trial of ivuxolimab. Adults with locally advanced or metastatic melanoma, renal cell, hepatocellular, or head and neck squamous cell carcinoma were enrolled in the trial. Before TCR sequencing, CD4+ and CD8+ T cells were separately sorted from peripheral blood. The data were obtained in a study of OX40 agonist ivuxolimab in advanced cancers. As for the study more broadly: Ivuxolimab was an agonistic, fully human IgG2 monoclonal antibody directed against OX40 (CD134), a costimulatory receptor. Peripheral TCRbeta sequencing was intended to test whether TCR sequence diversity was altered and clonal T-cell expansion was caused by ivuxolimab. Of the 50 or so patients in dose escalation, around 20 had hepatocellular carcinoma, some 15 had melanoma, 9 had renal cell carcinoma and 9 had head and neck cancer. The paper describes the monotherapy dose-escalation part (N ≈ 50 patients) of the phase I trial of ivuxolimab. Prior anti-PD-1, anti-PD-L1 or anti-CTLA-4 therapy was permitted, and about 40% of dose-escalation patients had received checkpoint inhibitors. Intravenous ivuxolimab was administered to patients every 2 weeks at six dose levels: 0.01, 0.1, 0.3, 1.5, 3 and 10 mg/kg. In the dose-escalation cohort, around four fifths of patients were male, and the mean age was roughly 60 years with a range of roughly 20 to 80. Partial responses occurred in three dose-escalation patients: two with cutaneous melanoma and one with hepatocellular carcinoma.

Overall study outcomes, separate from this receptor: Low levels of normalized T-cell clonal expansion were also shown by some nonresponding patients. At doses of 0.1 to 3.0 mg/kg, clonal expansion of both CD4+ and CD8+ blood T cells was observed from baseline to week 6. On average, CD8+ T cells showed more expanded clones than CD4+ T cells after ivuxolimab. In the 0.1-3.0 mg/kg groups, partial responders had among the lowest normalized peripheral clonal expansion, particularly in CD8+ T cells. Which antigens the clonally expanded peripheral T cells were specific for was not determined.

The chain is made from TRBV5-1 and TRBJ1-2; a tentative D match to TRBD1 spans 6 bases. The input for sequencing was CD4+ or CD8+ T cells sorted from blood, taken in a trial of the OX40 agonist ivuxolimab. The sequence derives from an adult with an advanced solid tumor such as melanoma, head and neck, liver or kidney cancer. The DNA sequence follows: TGCGCCAGCAGCACCTTAGGACAGACCTATGGCTACACCTTC. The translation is CASSTLGQTYGYTF.